The rows below give T cell receptor beta chains drawn from one sample of a study of metastatic and nonmetastatic thyroid tumors. Using MiXCR, TCRdb reanalyzed the PCR reads. The sample contains approximately 79,000 clones, less than 10% of which appear only once. Sequences were obtained from blood. The receptors stem from a female donor with papillary thyroid cancer or a benign thyroid nodule (not recorded which). Some clones in this sample may be carry-over from other donors' samples. Both conserved end residues are part of each CDR3. A D gene is named only where the DNA matches it firmly. Not every row has a clone size; where given, it reads once, few, many or a size class.

TRBJ1-1 many TRBD1 TRBV9 14 TGTGCCAGCAGCCCAGGGGGGGCAGAGACTGAAGCTTTCTTT CASSPGGAETEAFF
TRBJ1-2 - - TRBV13 14 TGTGCCAGCAGCTTCCCGGGGTCTAACTATGGCTACACCTTC CASSFPGSNYGYTF
TRBJ1-1 many TRBD1 TRBV20-1 12 TGCAGTGCTAAACAGGGGGAGGCTGAAGCTTTCTTT CSAKQGEAEAFF
TRBJ1-3 - - TRBV7-9 14 TGTGCCAGCAGCCCGGGGACGACTGGAAACACCATATATTTT CASSPGTTGNTIYF
TRBJ2-2 - - TRBV18 13 TGTGCCAGCTCACCACCGAGCACCGGGGAGCTGTTTTTT CASSPPSTGELFF
TRBJ2-6 few TRBD2 TRBV6-2/TRBV6-3 18 TGTGCCAGCAGTCTCGCCATATCGGGGGGGCCTTGGGCCAACGTCCTGACTTTC CASSLAISGGPWANVLTF
TRBJ2-5 many - TRBV7-2 13 TGTGCCAGCAGCTTAGCGGTTCAAGAGACCCAGTACTTC CASSLAVQETQYF
TRBJ2-7 few TRBD1 TRBV6-1 17 TGTGCCAGCAACGACATGACAGGGCCGCGCGGGTTTTACGAGCAGTACTTC CASNDMTGPRGFYEQYF
TRBJ1-1 few - TRBV6-2/TRBV6-3 15 TGTGCCAGCAGTTACGAACAAAATTTGTATGCTGAAGCTTTCTTT CASSYEQNLYAEAFF
TRBJ1-2 few - TRBV28 12 TGTGCAAGCATCACAGAGAACTACGGCTACACCTTC CASITENYGYTF
TRBJ2-6 many TRBD1 TRBV19 15 TGTGCCAGTAGACGGACAGGGAGTGGGGCCAACGTCCTGACTTTC CASRRTGSGANVLTF
TRBJ1-4 many - TRBV28 15 TGTGCCAGCAGGCCTGGAGGGGAGTTCTTGAAAAAACTGTTTTTT CASRPGGEFLKKLFF
TRBJ2-1 few - TRBV11-2 17 TGTGCCAGCAGCTTAGGGGCAGGTGGGGCAACATTTGTTGAGCAGTTCTTC CASSLGAGGATFVEQFF
TRBJ2-2 many - TRBV7-3 16 TGTGCCAGCAGCTTAATAGTGACGGAAACCACCGGGGAGCTGTTTTTT CASSLIVTETTGELFF
TRBJ2-7 many TRBD1 TRBV27 14 TGTGCCAGCAGCCGCGGACAGGGTTTCTACGAGCAATACTTC CASSRGQGFYEQYF
TRBJ2-5 - TRBD2 TRBV20-1 18 TGCAGTGCTAGAGATACTTTCCTAGCGGGGGGGCCGGGAGAGACCCAGTACTTC CSARDTFLAGGPGETQYF
TRBJ2-3 many TRBD2 TRBV12-3/TRBV12-4 14 TGTGCCAGCAGTTTAGCGGGGGGGGCAGATACGCAGTATTTT CASSLAGGADTQYF
TRBJ1-6 many TRBD1 TRBV28 14 TGTGCCAGCAGTCCACAGGGGGCAGGATCACCCCTCCACTTT CASSPQGAGSPLHF
TRBJ1-1 many TRBD1 TRBV9 14 TGTGCCAGCACCCCCGGGACAGGGGGCACTGAAGCTTTCTTT CASTPGTGGTEAFF
TRBJ1-2 - - TRBV9 14 TGTGCCAGCAGCGGGATAGGGGCAAACTATGGCTACACCTTC CASSGIGANYGYTF
TRBJ2-3 many - TRBV5-4 14 TGTGCCAGCAGCTTCGGGGGTTTCACAGATACGCAGTATTTT CASSFGGFTDTQYF
TRBJ1-4 many - TRBV27 16 TGTGCCAGCAGTTCTGGGCAGACGACGGGTGTTGAAAAACTGTTTTTT CASSSGQTTGVEKLFF
TRBJ1-2 few - TRBV28 15 TGTGCCAGCAGTTTATGGCCCACCCTTAGGGGTGGCTACACATTC CASSLWPTLRGGYTF
TRBJ1-3 many - TRBV27 14 TGTGCCAGCAGTGCAAGAGGGGCTGGAAACACCATATATTTT CASSARGAGNTIYF
TRBJ1-3 many - TRBV6-1 13 TGTGCCAGCAGTGAAAGTGAGAGAAACACCATATATTTT CASSESERNTIYF
TRBJ1-2 many - TRBV30 11 TGTGCCTGGAGTGTATTGTATGGCTACACCTTC CAWSVLYGYTF
TRBJ1-1 few - TRBV10-3 15 TGTGCCATCAGTGATCGGGGGGCCGGAAACACTGAAGCTTTCTTT CAISDRGAGNTEAFF
TRBJ1-3 many TRBD1 TRBV9 16 TGTGCCAGCAGCGTAGGGGGGACAGGCTCTGGAAACACCATATATTTT CASSVGGTGSGNTIYF